This T cell receptor (beta chain) was identified during a study of cytomegalovirus exposure and HLA in healthy donors. Losses at the gene ends were 3 bases for V and 1 base for J; bases not matched to a gene: 10. The CDR3 has 17 amino acids. Germline loops: CDR1 SGDLS, CDR2 YYNGEE. Study outcomes and limitations: Across all donors, roughly uniform sequencing depth was an assumption of the presence/absence analyses. Later genetic work tied a missense DCLRE1C variant to beta-chain V and J trimming.

On this clone itself: The antigen is not known.

The PCR used 60 Vbeta and 13 Jbeta primers. Assay: immunoSEQ multiplex PCR; the TCRdb copy retains only in-frame clones and omits some. Seen here are 150,000 to 250,000 clones, roughly 85% observed once, and the top ten hold 4.4%. The J gene is TRBJ2-5, the V gene TRBV9; the match to TRBD2 covers 9 bases. Sequenced sample: PBMCs. The receptor was isolated from a woman younger than 45 in good health and CMV-seropositive. The CDR3 region is CASSGAGGLPGQETQYF. The CDR3, as DNA: TGTGCCAGCAGCGGGGCGGGAGGGCTACCGGGCCAAGAGACCCAGTACTTC. Using reference TRBV9 and TRBJ2-5 for the parts outside the CDR3, the full variable domain is DSGVTQTPKHLITATGQRVTLRCSPRSGDLSVYWYQQSLDQGLQFLIQYYNGEERAKGNILERFSAQQFPDLHSELNLSSLELGDSALYFCASSGAGGLPGQETQYFGPGTRLLVL.